This is a list of T cell receptor beta chains from one sample in a study of blood T cell repertoires in COVID-19. Sequenced by immunoSEQ multiplex PCR; TCRdb stores in-frame clones only, minus some. The data hold about 200,000 clones, with about 85% observed a single time. The sample consisted of peripheral blood. The receptors stem from a woman older than 75 with acute or convalescent COVID-19. CDR3s include the opening cysteine and the closing phenylalanine or tryptophan. D genes are given only for firm matches. Only part of the rows carry a size: once, few, many, or a class if the clone is expanded.

D: NA
size: NA
V: TRBV4-1
J: TRBJ1-5
DNA: TGCGCCAGCAGCCAACAACAGGGAATTCAGCAGCCCCAGCATTTT
CDR3: CASSQQQGIQQPQHF

D: NA
size: NA
V: TRBV11-2
J: TRBJ2-7
DNA: TGTGCCAGCAGCTTATGGACAATAAACCTCTACGAGCAGTACTTC
CDR3: CASSLWTINLYEQYF

D: NA
size: once
V: TRBV30
J: TRBJ1-6
DNA: TGTGCCTGGAGTGACAGTTATAATTCACCCCTCCACTTT
CDR3: CAWSDSYNSPLHF

D: TRBD2
size: NA
V: TRBV10-2
J: TRBJ2-7
DNA: TGCGCCAGCAGTAGAGCGGGATCTAAAGCCTACGAGCAGTACTTC
CDR3: CASSRAGSKAYEQYF

D: TRBD1
size: NA
V: TRBV4-2
J: TRBJ2-7
DNA: TGTGCCAGCAGCACGCCCCGGGACAGGGGAAGTCACGAGCAGTACTTC
CDR3: CASSTPRDRGSHEQYF

D: TRBD2
size: NA
V: TRBV3-1/TRBV3-2
J: TRBJ2-2
DNA: TGTGCCAGCAGCCAAGGGAGCGGGGTCACCGGGGAGCTGTTTTTT
CDR3: CASSQGSGVTGELFF

D: TRBD1
size: NA
V: TRBV2
J: TRBJ1-3
DNA: TGTGCCAGCGGACAGGCGTTATCTGGAAACACCATATATTTT
CDR3: CASGQALSGNTIYF

D: TRBD2
size: NA
V: TRBV11-2
J: TRBJ2-1
DNA: TGTGCCAGCAGCTTAGCGGCTAGCGGGAGGGGAAATGAGCAGTTCTTC
CDR3: CASSLAASGRGNEQFF

D: TRBD1
size: NA
V: TRBV11-1
J: TRBJ1-1
DNA: TGTGCCAGCTCCAAAACCGGACAGGGGGCTTTTGTGGCTTTCTTT
CDR3: CASSKTGQGAFVAFF

D: NA
size: few
V: TRBV5-1
J: TRBJ1-3
DNA: TGCGCCAGCAGCTTGGGAGGGACTGGAAACACCATATATTTT
CDR3: CASSLGGTGNTIYF

D: TRBD1
size: NA
V: TRBV7-7
J: TRBJ1-4
DNA: TGTGCCATTTGGGACAGGAGAAGGGAAAAACTGTTTTTT
CDR3: CAIWDRRREKLFF

D: NA
size: NA
V: TRBV3-1/TRBV3-2
J: TRBJ1-1
DNA: TGTGCCAGCAGCCAAGATCGCAGTTATCAGGGTGACACTGAAGCTTTCTTT
CDR3: CASSQDRSYQGDTEAFF

D: NA
size: few
V: TRBV5-4
J: TRBJ2-2
DNA: TGTGCCAGCAGCGGGGGGGGCCTTAACACCGGGGAGCTGTTTTTT
CDR3: CASSGGGLNTGELFF

D: NA
size: once
V: TRBV12-3/TRBV12-4
J: TRBJ1-1
DNA: TGTGCCAGCAGTGGGCAGGGGTATGAAGCTTTCTTT
CDR3: CASSGQGYEAFF

D: TRBD2
size: NA
V: TRBV6-5
J: TRBJ2-1
DNA: TGTGCCAGCAGCCACGGGACTACCTTTAGGAATGAGCAGTTCTTC
CDR3: CASSHGTTFRNEQFF

D: NA
size: NA
V: TRBV28
J: TRBJ2-7
DNA: TGTGCCAGCAGTTCCCCCCCGGTCTACGAGCAGTACTTC
CDR3: CASSSPPVYEQYF

D: NA
size: NA
V: TRBV18
J: TRBJ1-4
DNA: TGTGCCAGCTCACCACCGAGCGCGGGGTCGGCTAATGAAAAACTGTTTTTT
CDR3: CASSPPSAGSANEKLFF

D: NA
size: NA
V: TRBV6-5
J: TRBJ1-1
DNA: TGTGCCAGCAGTTATCGTACGGGGTTGGCTTTCTTT
CDR3: CASSYRTGLAFF

D: NA
size: NA
V: TRBV19
J: TRBJ2-7
DNA: TGTGCCAGTAGTACCTTACAGGGAACGGTCTACGAGCAGTACTTC
CDR3: CASSTLQGTVYEQYF

D: TRBD2
size: NA
V: TRBV7-2
J: TRBJ2-7
DNA: TGTGCCAGCAGCTTACTAGCGGGGGCAGGGGGCGAGCAGTACTTC
CDR3: CASSLLAGAGGEQYF

D: NA
size: NA
V: TRBV21-1
J: TRBJ2-2
DNA: TGTGCCAGCAGCAAAGACTCTAGCGGGAGGGAGAACACCGGGGAGCTGTTTTTT
CDR3: CASSKDSSGRENTGELFF

D: TRBD2
size: few
V: TRBV5-1
J: TRBJ2-3
DNA: TGCGCCAGCAGCTTGTCTAGCGGGAGGGCCATAGATACGCAGTATTTT
CDR3: CASSLSSGRAIDTQYF

D: NA
size: NA
V: TRBV7-9
J: TRBJ1-2
DNA: TGTGCCAGCAGCTTAAAAGGACACTATAACTATGGCTACACCTTC
CDR3: CASSLKGHYNYGYTF

D: NA
size: NA
V: TRBV30
J: TRBJ2-3
DNA: TGTGCCTGGAGTGGCGGGGTAGGAGAGTCAGATACGCAGTATTTT
CDR3: CAWSGGVGESDTQYF

D: NA
size: NA
V: TRBV6-5
J: TRBJ1-1
DNA: TGTGCCAGCAGCTCACGGTTAGTAGACACTGAAGCTTTCTTT
CDR3: CASSSRLVDTEAFF

D: NA
size: NA
V: TRBV7-7
J: TRBJ1-1
DNA: TGTGCCAGCAGCCCCCGGGGGGACACTGAAGCTTTCTTT
CDR3: CASSPRGDTEAFF

D: NA
size: NA
V: TRBV5-1
J: TRBJ1-3
DNA: TGCGCCAGCAGCTTGGCCCCAGACAGTGGAAACACCATATATTTT
CDR3: CASSLAPDSGNTIYF

D: TRBD1
size: NA
V: TRBV2
J: TRBJ1-5
DNA: TGTGCCAGCAAAGTGGACAGGGGAAGCAATCAGCCCCAGCATTTT
CDR3: CASKVDRGSNQPQHF

D: TRBD1
size: NA
V: TRBV11-3
J: TRBJ1-2
DNA: TGTGCCAGCAGCCCGAGGACAGGAAGCTATGGCTACACCTTC
CDR3: CASSPRTGSYGYTF

D: TRBD1
size: NA
V: TRBV19
J: TRBJ2-7
DNA: TGTGCCAGTACCATGACAGGGGATCGGAACGAGCAGTACTTC
CDR3: CASTMTGDRNEQYF

D: TRBD1
size: NA
V: TRBV18
J: TRBJ2-2
DNA: TGTGCCAGCTCACCGGGGACAGGGGGCACCGGGGAGCTGTTTTTT
CDR3: CASSPGTGGTGELFF

D: TRBD1
size: NA
V: TRBV29-1
J: TRBJ1-2
DNA: TGCAGCGTTACAGGACAGGGGAGAAACTATGGCTACACCTTC
CDR3: CSVTGQGRNYGYTF

D: NA
size: NA
V: TRBV15
J: TRBJ2-2
DNA: TGTGCCACCAAAACGGGAGCGGCCACCGGGGAGCTGTTTTTT
CDR3: CATKTGAATGELFF

D: NA
size: NA
V: TRBV10-3
J: TRBJ2-3
DNA: TGTGCCATCAGCCCCTCTACGGGAACAGATACGCAGTATTTT
CDR3: CAISPSTGTDTQYF

D: TRBD1
size: NA
V: TRBV29-1
J: TRBJ1-3
DNA: TGCAGCGTTGTCCCGGGACAGGGCTCTGGAAACACCATATATTTT
CDR3: CSVVPGQGSGNTIYF

D: TRBD1
size: once
V: TRBV18
J: TRBJ1-2
DNA: TGTGCCAGCTCACGTGGACAGGGAGTGGGAGGCTACACCTTC
CDR3: CASSRGQGVGGYTF

D: TRBD2
size: NA
V: TRBV28
J: TRBJ2-7
DNA: TGTGCCAGCACCGGGACTAACAACGAGCAGTACTTC
CDR3: CASTGTNNEQYF

D: NA
size: NA
V: TRBV3-1/TRBV3-2
J: TRBJ1-5
DNA: TGTGCCAGCAGCCAAGTGGTCGGGGTACGACAGCCCCAGCATTTT
CDR3: CASSQVVGVRQPQHF

D: NA
size: NA
V: TRBV2
J: TRBJ1-2
DNA: TGTGCCAGCAGTGATGTCCTCAACTATGGCTACACCTTC
CDR3: CASSDVLNYGYTF

D: NA
size: once
V: TRBV4-1
J: TRBJ2-7
DNA: TGCGCCAGCAGCCCCGGACTGAGCTCCTACGAGCAGTACTTC
CDR3: CASSPGLSSYEQYF

D: TRBD2
size: NA
V: TRBV5-4
J: TRBJ2-7
DNA: TGTGCCAGCAGCCCGAGGACTAGCGGAACCTACGAGCAGTACTTC
CDR3: CASSPRTSGTYEQYF

D: NA
size: NA
V: TRBV5-1
J: TRBJ1-2
DNA: TGCGCCAGCAGCTTGGAGCAGGGAAGCTATGGCTACACCTTC
CDR3: CASSLEQGSYGYTF

D: TRBD2
size: NA
V: TRBV5-1
J: TRBJ2-1
DNA: TGCGCCAGCAGCCTCCCGCGTATAGGCGGGGGGCCCGAGAGCAATGAGCAGTTCTTC
CDR3: CASSLPRIGGGPESNEQFF

D: NA
size: NA
V: TRBV5-8
J: TRBJ1-5
DNA: TGTGCCAGCAGCTTGCTGGGGGGTGGCAATCAGCCCCAGCATTTT
CDR3: CASSLLGGGNQPQHF

D: TRBD1
size: once
V: TRBV19
J: TRBJ1-4
DNA: TGTGCCAGTAAAGGGTTCAGGGGGCAGGCTAATGAAAAACTGTTTTTT
CDR3: CASKGFRGQANEKLFF

D: TRBD1
size: NA
V: TRBV6-5
J: TRBJ1-2
DNA: TGTGCCAGCAGTCGAGACAGGGGCAGGGACTATGGCTACACCTTC
CDR3: CASSRDRGRDYGYTF

D: NA
size: NA
V: TRBV4-1
J: TRBJ1-4
DNA: TGCGCCAGCAGCCAAGATCGAGGGGGATTTAGTGAAAAACTGTTTTTT
CDR3: CASSQDRGGFSEKLFF

D: NA
size: once
V: TRBV3-1/TRBV3-2
J: TRBJ2-2
DNA: TGTGCCAGCAGCGCCCCGACGGGAGACACCGGGGAGCTGTTTTTT
CDR3: CASSAPTGDTGELFF

D: NA
size: NA
V: TRBV12-3/TRBV12-4
J: TRBJ2-5
DNA: TGTGCCAGCAGTGGGTTTTCGGGCCAGTACTTC
CDR3: CASSGFSGQYF

D: NA
size: many
V: TRBV28
J: TRBJ1-2
DNA: TGTGCCAGCAGTTTATCTCAGGCCTATGGCTACACCTTC
CDR3: CASSLSQAYGYTF

D: NA
size: NA
V: TRBV18
J: TRBJ1-2
DNA: TGTGCCAGCTCACCAAACCAAAGACATCCCAACTATGGCTACACCTTC
CDR3: CASSPNQRHPNYGYTF

D: NA
size: NA
V: TRBV12-5
J: TRBJ2-3
DNA: TGTGCTAGTGCCTACAGTCTAAGCACAGATACGCAGTATTTT
CDR3: CASAYSLSTDTQYF